This is a list of T cell receptor beta chains from one sample in a study of CD8 T cells in ankylosing spondylitis. TCRdb recomputed calls from the 5' RACE reads with MiXCR, one row per CDR3 protein. Counted here are 160,000 or so distinct CDR3 sequences, around 9.6% occurring once; the ten biggest clones make up about 16%. Material: blood, either unsorted or a sorted T cell fraction (not recorded which). The receptor source for this set is a female donor with ankylosing spondylitis or in good health (not recorded which). CDR3s include the opening cysteine and the closing phenylalanine or tryptophan.

cdr3_aa: CASSQDSRGASYEQYF
v_call: TRBV4-3
j_call: TRBJ2-7

cdr3_aa: CASSAGGSGGETQYF
v_call: TRBV9
j_call: TRBJ2-5

cdr3_aa: CASEGGTGELFF
v_call: TRBV27
j_call: TRBJ2-2

cdr3_aa: CTSMFLGEQFF
v_call: TRBV27
j_call: TRBJ2-1

cdr3_aa: CASSAPTGQETQYF
v_call: TRBV7-2
j_call: TRBJ2-5

cdr3_aa: CATSREYTLRVYF
v_call: TRBV15
j_call: TRBJ2-7

cdr3_aa: CASSYPGGYEQYF
v_call: TRBV6-6
j_call: TRBJ2-7

cdr3_aa: CASSAVGELFF
v_call: TRBV9
j_call: TRBJ2-2

cdr3_aa: CASSPGTGSPLHF
v_call: TRBV7-9
j_call: TRBJ1-6

cdr3_aa: CSVYGGGYSEETQYF
v_call: TRBV29-1
j_call: TRBJ2-5

cdr3_aa: CASSLVRREGNNEQFF
v_call: TRBV12-3/TRBV12-4
j_call: TRBJ2-1

cdr3_aa: CASSFILAGVNEQFF
v_call: TRBV5-4
j_call: TRBJ2-1

cdr3_aa: CASNLDREVDNEQFF
v_call: TRBV12-3/TRBV12-4
j_call: TRBJ2-1

cdr3_aa: CASSQTGDEAFF
v_call: TRBV4-2
j_call: TRBJ1-1

cdr3_aa: CASSLGPRDRVTDTQYF
v_call: TRBV11-2
j_call: TRBJ2-3

cdr3_aa: CASSQDAGGPSTGELFF
v_call: TRBV4-3
j_call: TRBJ2-2

cdr3_aa: CATSGPQGATEAFF
v_call: TRBV24-1
j_call: TRBJ1-1

cdr3_aa: CASSQGFGGQGLTGELFF
v_call: TRBV4-1
j_call: TRBJ2-2

cdr3_aa: CASSDRQYSNQPQHF
v_call: TRBV2
j_call: TRBJ1-5

cdr3_aa: CASSYGGGPADTQYF
v_call: TRBV27
j_call: TRBJ2-3